These 32 T cell receptor beta chains share one sample of origin, sequenced in a study of blood T cell repertoires in COVID-19 (dated by TCRdb to the early 2020s). The library was obtained by the immunoSEQ multiplex PCR assay. TCRdb stores this immuneACCESS table with in-frame sequences only. Part of the clones is absent; in the studies checked, under half of the shortfall reflects unresolved V genes, and no reason is known for the rest. Counted in this sample were hundreds of thousands of clones; over 75% of them appeared once. Around 4% of the sample goes to the ten largest clones. Sequencing was carried out using PBMCs or T cells enriched from blood (not recorded which). These receptors were collected from a young man with acute COVID-19.

The CDR3 loop reads CASSRTVINEKLFF. The CDR3 DNA reads as TGTGCCAGCTCACGGACAGTGATTAATGAAAAACTGTTTTTT. The chain combines TRBV18 with TRBJ1-4, with D perhaps matching TRBD1 (6 bases). Between the trimmed V and J ends, which lost 4 bases and 4 bases, there was a span of 10 bases. CDR1 and CDR2 from the germline V gene are KGHSH and LQKENI. The CDR3 is made up of 14 amino acids.

The chain joins TRBV5-4 to TRBJ2-5, with 11 bases aligning to TRBD1. Losses at the gene ends were 9 bases for V and 4 bases for J; bases not matched to a gene: 11. Germline assignment: CDR1 SGHNT and CDR2 YYREEE (reference sequence). The CDR3 extends over 15 amino acids. In DNA, the CDR3 is TGTGCCACGAGGACAGGGGGCCATTCACTAGAGACCCAGTACTTC. It codes for CATRTGGHSLETQYF.

This clone was seen a handful of times. The chain has TRBV18 and TRBJ1-2, with no clear D. The germline V and J ends were trimmed by 0 bases and 8 bases, with 16 bases remaining between them. The CDR3 is 15 amino acids. The germline gives CDR1 KGHSH, CDR2 LQKENI. The DNA for the CDR3 is TGTGCCAGCTCACCACCCGCGACTGGGAGGAACGGCTACACCTTC. Amino acid sequence: CASSPPATGRNGYTF.

This clone was picked up one time. V gene TRBV6-4 combines with J gene TRBJ2-5; D is possibly TRBD2 (6 bases). The CDR3 totals 16 residues. Germline loops: CDR1 MRHNA, CDR2 SNTAGT. The germline V and J ends were trimmed by 3 bases and 0 bases, with 14 bases remaining between them. The CDR3 region has the DNA TGTGCCAGCAGTGATTCCTACACGGGGGACCAAGAGACCCAGTACTTC. Translating it yields CASSDSYTGDQETQYF.

The V and J genes are TRBV10-2 and TRBJ1-3; perhaps TRBD1 as D (5 bases). CDR1 and CDR2 (germline): WSHSY, SAAADI. This CDR3 spans 16 amino acids. Trimming shortened V by 2 bases and J by 4 bases, and 15 bases separated the two germline ends. The CDR3 region is CASSEKRGSRGNTIYF. The CDR3, as DNA: TGCGCCAGCAGTGAGAAAAGGGGATCGAGAGGAAACACCATATATTTT.

This clone was seen just once. The V gene is TRBV27, the J gene TRBJ2-5; 13 bases fit TRBD2. The J segment lost 1 base and the V segment lost 6 bases, leaving 11 bases of the junction unmatched. The CDR3 covers 18 residues. The germline V gene encodes CDR1 MNHEY and CDR2 SMNVEV (reference sequence). This CDR3 reads CASRDRTSGGFGQETQYF. The CDR3 DNA is TGTGCCAGCAGAGACAGGACTAGCGGGGGATTCGGCCAAGAGACCCAGTACTTC.

CDR3: CASSFQGATEAFF. As DNA, the CDR3 is TGTGCCAGCAGCTTCCAGGGGGCCACTGAAGCTTTCTTT. The chain couples TRBV13 to TRBJ1-1; 8 bases match TRBD1. Unmatched junction bases numbered 1, after V lost 3 bases and J lost 4 bases. The CDR3 runs to 13 residues. Germline-derived CDR1 and CDR2 are PRHDT and FYEKMQ (reference sequence).

The chain couples TRBV6-5 to TRBJ1-2, with unresolved D. Trimming removed 2 bases at V and 4 bases at J, with 8 bases between. This CDR3 spans 13 amino acids. Germline V gene sequence: CDR1 MNHEY, CDR2 SVGAGI. CDR3 DNA: TGTGCCAGCAGTTACAATCCCGGCTATGGCTACACCTTC. This sequence encodes CASSYNPGYGYTF.

V gene TRBV6-6 combines with J gene TRBJ1-2, with D maybe TRBD1 (6 bases). The CDR3 totals 12 residues. Germline V lookup: CDR1 MNHNY, CDR2 SVGAGI (reference sequence). Trimming stripped 5 bases from V and 6 bases from J, with 10 bases between. The CDR3 region is CASSPGQDGYTF. CDR3 DNA: TGTGCCAGCAGTCCGGGACAAGATGGCTACACCTTC.

The CDR3 region has the DNA TGTGCCAGCAGCAACGATCAGGGAAATTCCCCCCAGCCCCAGCATTTT. Translation gives CASSNDQGNSPQPQHF. The V and J genes are TRBV21-1 and TRBJ1-5; the table's D gene call, TRBD1, was not cross checked with the DNA. TRBV21-1 is termed a pseudogene. The CDR3 loop spans 16 amino acids.

The rearrangement links TRBV7-9 to TRBJ1-2, with a weak D call TRBD1 (5 bases). From germline, CDR1 is SEHNR and CDR2 FQNEAQ (reference sequence). The CDR3 has 15 amino acids. The V end was cut by 1 base, the J end by 0 bases, with 9 bases between. The CDR3 region has the DNA TGTGCCAGCAGCTTAGAGACAGATGCTAACTATGGCTACACCTTC. Residues: CASSLETDANYGYTF.

The chain joins TRBV5-6 to TRBJ2-1; no definite D call. CDR1 is SGHDT and CDR2 is YYEEEE in the germline V gene. V lost 4 bases and J 2 bases, leaving 4 bases between the germline ends. The CDR3 is made up of 12 amino acids. Here the CDR3 reads CASSGAYNEQFF. CDR3 bases: TGTGCCAGCAGCGGAGCCTACAATGAGCAGTTCTTC.

Only a few counts were recorded for this clone. The rearrangement links TRBV18 to TRBJ2-5; TRBD1 matches at 9 bases. Looked up from germline, CDR1 is KGHSH and CDR2 is LQKENI. J was trimmed by 5 bases and V by 6 bases; bases with no gene match: 22. This CDR3 has 19 amino acids. The CDR3 nucleotides are TGTGCCAGCTCCCTCAACGAGCTAACAAGGGACAGGGTCCGGGAGACCCAGTACTTC. Translated, it gives CASSLNELTRDRVRETQYF.

In DNA form, the CDR3 reads TGCGCCAGCAGTGACCGCGACATCCCCGGTCAGCCCCAGCATTTT. This translates into CASSDRDIPGQPQHF. This rearrangement joins TRBV10-2 to TRBJ1-5; D remains unclear. CDR3 size: 15 residues. The V gene lost 3 bases and the J gene lost 6 bases, with 15 bases spanning the gap. CDR1 is WSHSY and CDR2 is SAAADI in the germline V gene.

The V and J genes are TRBV11-2 and TRBJ2-1; 10 positions match TRBD2. Germline CDR1 is SGHAT and CDR2 is FQNNGV. The V segment lost 0 bases and the J segment 6 bases; nucleotides outside the gene matches: 8. The CDR3 covers 17 residues. DNA for the CDR3: TGTGCCAGCAGCTTAGATCCAGCGGGGGGGCTGGGCAATGAGCAGTTCTTC. Protein sequence: CASSLDPAGGLGNEQFF.

This clone was seen only a few times. V and J are TRBV2 and TRBJ2-7; 7 bases map to TRBD1. Germline V gene sequence: CDR1 SNHLY, CDR2 FYNNEI. The CDR3 consists of 14 residues. Trimming removed 6 bases from V and 1 base from J; junction bases left unmatched: 6. DNA for the CDR3: TGTGCCAGCAGGGGACAGTGGGGTTCCTACGAGCAGTACTTC. Translation gives CASRGQWGSYEQYF.

The chain links TRBV6-1 to TRBJ1-5; 7 bases are shared with TRBD1. The CDR3 extends over 13 amino acids. Per the germline V gene, CDR1 is MNHNS and CDR2 is SASEGT. Trimming cost V 8 bases and J 3 bases; bases outside gene matches: 4. CDR3 DNA sequence: TGTGCCAGCTCACAGGGGCCCAATCAGCCCCAGCATTTT. It translates to CASSQGPNQPQHF.

This sequence joins TRBV5-6 and TRBJ2-4; 7 nucleotides match TRBD1. Per germline, CDR1 SGHDT and CDR2 YYEEEE. This CDR3 is built from 18 residues. Trimming at V came to 3 bases and at J to 3 bases, leaving 15 bases not matched to a gene. The CDR3 nucleotides read TGTGCCAGCAGCTCTTCGTTGGGGACAGACAGTCTCAAAAACATTCAGTACTTC. Its translation is CASSSSLGTDSLKNIQYF.

About this clone itself: The sample holds other DNA sequences that translate to the same CDR3. The chain couples TRBV6-5 to TRBJ2-5, with 11 positions matching TRBD2. The V segment lost 6 bases and the J segment 3 bases; nucleotides outside the gene matches: 0. The CDR3 extends over 13 amino acids. CDR1 is MNHEY and CDR2 is SVGAGI in the germline V gene. Here the CDR3 DNA reads TGTGCCAGCAGACTAGCGGGGGAAGAGACCCAGTACTTC. Translated: CASRLAGEETQYF.

The chain employs TRBV4-2 and TRBJ2-3, with D hard to call. V lost 0 bases and J lost 5, with 6 bases in between. Germline V gene lookup returns CDR1 LGHNA and CDR2 YNFKEQ. The CDR3 length is 13 residues. The DNA of the CDR3 is TGTGCCAGCAGCCAAGATCCGGGAGATACGCAGTATTTT. It translates to CASSQDPGDTQYF.

The table lists this clone with a few counts. In nucleotides, the CDR3 is TGTGCCAGCAGCATCGGACAGGGGGATTACAATGAGCAGTTCTTC. It is translated as CASSIGQGDYNEQFF. The rearrangement links TRBV7-6 to TRBJ2-1; 10 positions agree with TRBD1. J was trimmed by 4 bases and V by 5 bases; bases with no gene match: 5. The CDR3 contains 15 residues. The germline gives CDR1 SGHVS, CDR2 FNYEAQ. The complete variable domain, with remaining parts taken from reference TRBV7-6 and TRBJ2-1, reads GAGVSQSPRYKVTKRGQDVALRCDPISGHVSLYWYRQALGQGPEFLTYFNYEAQQDKSGLPNDRFSAERPEGSISTLTIQRTEQRDSAMYRCASSIGQGDYNEQFFGPGTRLTVL.

The chain combines TRBV3-1 (or the pseudogene TRBV3-2) with TRBJ2-2, with unresolved D. Germline CDR1 is LGHDT and CDR2 is YNNKEL (reference sequence). The CDR3 length is 11 residues. The ends were cut back, 5 bases at V and 5 bases at J, with 3 bases in the middle. The CDR3 sequence: CASSLTGELFF. The CDR3 region has the DNA TGTGCCAGCAGCTTAACCGGGGAGCTGTTTTTT.

The chain is built from TRBV6-2 or TRBV6-3 and TRBJ2-7, with a possible D match to TRBD1 (6 bases). The CDR3 extends over 14 amino acids. With 5 bases removed from V and 0 bases from J, the gap between germline ends came to 11 bases. Germline assignment: CDR1 MNHEY and CDR2 SVGEGT. CDR3 DNA sequence: TGTGCCAGCAGTGGACAGTGGAGCTCCTACGAGCAGTACTTC. Protein: CASSGQWSSYEQYF.

This clone occurred a few times. The chain carries TRBV9 and TRBJ2-1, with D tentatively TRBD2 (5 bases). Germline V gene data show CDR1 as SGDLS and CDR2 as YYNGEE. The CDR3 runs to 13 residues. The ends were cut back, 6 bases at V and 9 bases at J, with 16 bases in the middle. This CDR3 is CASNSVAGSEQFF. CDR3 bases: TGTGCCAGCAACAGCGTGGCGGGTAGTGAGCAGTTCTTC. Together with reference TRBV9 and TRBJ2-1, the CDR3 gives the full variable domain: DSGVTQTPKHLITATGQRVTLRCSPRSGDLSVYWYQQSLDQGLQFLIQYYNGEERAKGNILERFSAQQFPDLHSELNLSSLELGDSALYFCASNSVAGSEQFFGPGTRLTVL.

The V and J genes are TRBV19 and TRBJ2-5; 10 nucleotides agree with TRBD2. The germline CDR1 and CDR2 sequences are LNHDA and SQIVND (reference sequence). J was trimmed by 0 bases and V by 8 bases; bases with no gene match: 3. The CDR3 sequence is 14 residues long. The CDR3: CASAAGGYQETQYF. CDR3 nucleotides: TGTGCCAGTGCAGCGGGAGGGTACCAAGAGACCCAGTACTTC.

This chain connects TRBV12-5 to TRBJ1-5, with 12 bases lining up with TRBD1. Germline CDR1 LGHNT, CDR2 FRNRAP. The CDR3 covers 15 residues. After removal of 5 bases from V and 5 bases from J, the junction contained 4 bases not matched to a gene. The CDR3 region is CASGPGQGADQPQHF. Written as DNA, the CDR3 is TGTGCTAGTGGTCCGGGACAGGGGGCTGATCAGCCCCAGCATTTT.

This clone was recorded a few times. The rearrangement joins TRBV7-2 to TRBJ1-2; possibly TRBD1 for D (6 bases). V lost 5 bases, J lost 5 bases, and 12 bases lay in between. CDR1 and CDR2 (germline): SGHTA, FQGNSA. The CDR3 totals 13 residues. CDR3 sequence reads: CASSTSTGYGYTF. Here the CDR3 DNA reads TGTGCCAGCAGCACCAGTACAGGGTATGGCTACACCTTC.

This rearrangement joins TRBV25-1 to TRBJ1-2; the D is unclear. The CDR3 extends over 12 amino acids. Germline assignment: CDR1 MGHDK and CDR2 SYGVNS. V shed 5 bases and J shed 2 bases, with 6 bases lying between them. This CDR3 is CASSTVNYGYTF. CDR3 coding DNA: TGTGCCAGCAGTACAGTAAACTATGGCTACACCTTC.

This chain joins TRBV7-9 and TRBJ2-3; 7 positions match TRBD2. This CDR3 region has 15 residues. The germline gives CDR1 SEHNR, CDR2 FQNEAQ (reference sequence). The ends lost 4 bases at V and 3 bases at J; junction bases unmatched: 7. The CDR3 bases are TGTGCCAGCAGCTCCCCTGGGGGGGGAACAGATACGCAGTATTTT. Translating gives CASSSPGGGTDTQYF.

The chain couples TRBV5-1 to TRBJ1-1; 8 bases are a match to TRBD1. The CDR3 has 12 amino acids. V lost 2 bases, J lost 7 bases, and 1 base stayed unmatched. Germline loops: CDR1 SGHRS, CDR2 YFSETQ. CDR3 protein: CASSFGTGEAFF. The CDR3 DNA follows: TGCGCCAGCAGCTTCGGGACAGGTGAAGCTTTCTTT.

The chain employs TRBV5-6 and TRBJ2-5; 11 positions match TRBD2. After removal of 2 bases from V and 2 bases from J, the junction contained 5 bases not matched to a gene. The length of the CDR3 is 16 residues. Germline assignment: CDR1 SGHDT and CDR2 YYEEEE. The CDR3 DNA reads TGTGCCAGCAGCTTCTCCGTAGCGGGGGGGCAAGAGACCCAGTACTTC. Its protein product is CASSFSVAGGQETQYF.

The chain uses TRBV19 and TRBJ1-3; the match to TRBD1 covers 10 bases. This CDR3 has 16 residues. Germline V CDR1 and CDR2: LNHDA, SQIVND (reference sequence). V dropped 3 bases and J dropped 3; count of bases not matched to a gene: 5. The CDR3 coding sequence is TGTGCCAGTAGTATTGCGGGACAGGGGTTTGGAAACACCATATATTTT. Encoded protein: CASSIAGQGFGNTIYF.